The 9 T cell receptor beta chains below come from one sample, sequenced in a study of PD-1 blockade in classical Hodgkin lymphoma. Clones were read by immunoSEQ multiplex PCR, and TCRdb kept only the in-frame ones, dropping some. Of about 9,200 clones detected, roughly 80% appear once; the ten largest clones hold over 40%. The time point is: cycle 4 day 1 (C4D1), after more than 5 weeks of nivolumab. Relapse was seen in all patients after autologous stem cell transplantation, and brentuximab vedotin exposure was variable. Sequencing was performed on peripheral blood mononuclear cells (PBMCs), taken before the fourth cycle of nivolumab. All receptors come from a human donor with classical Hodgkin lymphoma.

The chain couples TRBV9 to TRBJ2-5; possible D gene TRBD1, 6 bases. Trimming pared 2 bases from V and 2 bases from J, leaving 13 bases between. Germline V gene data show CDR1 as SGDLS and CDR2 as YYNGEE. This CDR3 contains 15 residues. For the CDR3, the DNA is TGTGCCAGCAGCGTGGCGACAGGACTTCAAGAGACCCAGTACTTC. Translation gives CASSVATGLQETQYF.

This chain connects TRBV6-1 to TRBJ1-6; TRBD1 might be the D (6 bases). The germline V gene encodes CDR1 MNHNS and CDR2 SASEGT. The CDR3 spans 15 residues. Trimming cost V 5 bases and J 6 bases, with 14 bases left between them. This CDR3 reads CASSLRQEPNSPLHF. For the CDR3, the DNA is TGTGCCAGCAGTCTGCGACAGGAGCCTAATTCACCCCTCCACTTT.

The chain joins TRBV6-4 to TRBJ2-3; 12 nucleotides line up with TRBD1. Germline CDR1 and CDR2: MRHNA and SNTAGT. With 2 bases clipped from V and 6 bases from J, the junction kept 3 bases outside the gene matches. The CDR3 loop spans 15 amino acids. This CDR3 reads CASSDGTGGVDTQYF. Here the CDR3 DNA reads TGTGCCAGCAGTGACGGGACAGGGGGCGTCGATACGCAGTATTTT.

Concerning this clone itself: Other DNA variants within this sample encode the same CDR3. The V gene is TRBV9, the J gene TRBJ2-2; D is undetermined. Trimming left V 5 bases short and J 2 bases short, with 13 bases between. The length of the CDR3 is 15 residues. CDR1 and CDR2 from the germline V gene are SGDLS and YYNGEE. As DNA, the CDR3 is TGTGCCAGCAGTCCCCGATTTGGAAACACCGGGGAGCTGTTTTTT. Translated: CASSPRFGNTGELFF.

The genes are TRBV15 and TRBJ2-7; D remains ambiguous. Trimming took 1 base from V and 2 from J, leaving 12 bases between them. From germline, CDR1 is LNHNV and CDR2 YYDKDF (reference sequence). This CDR3 is 15 amino acids long. The CDR3 sequence is CATSRVAAAPYEQYF. The CDR3 nucleotides are TGTGCCACCAGCAGAGTCGCGGCGGCCCCCTACGAGCAGTACTTC.

The chain has TRBV7-9 and TRBJ1-1; D ambiguous. Germline CDR1 SEHNR, CDR2 FQNEAQ (reference sequence). The CDR3 contains 12 residues. The germline V and J ends were trimmed by 3 bases and 3 bases, with 5 bases remaining between them. In DNA, the CDR3 is TGTGCCAGCAGCTTCTTGGACACTGAAGCTTTCTTT. Its protein product is CASSFLDTEAFF. The full variable domain, its missing parts supplied by reference TRBV7-9 and TRBJ1-1, is DTGVSQNPRHKITKRGQNVTFRCDPISEHNRLYWYRQTLGQGPEFLTYFQNEAQLEKSRLLSDRFSAERPKGSFSTLEIQRTEQGDSAMYLCASSFLDTEAFFGQGTRLTVV.

This sequence joins TRBV7-3 and TRBJ2-1; TRBD1 aligns across 10 bases. Germline assignment: CDR1 SGHTA and CDR2 FQGTGA. CDR3 length: 15 residues. V gave up 3 bases and J gave up 3 bases; unmatched junction bases: 2. The CDR3 loop is CASSLDRGVYNEQFF. CDR3 DNA sequence: TGTGCCAGCAGCTTGGACAGGGGGGTCTACAATGAGCAGTTCTTC. The full variable domain, in which reference TRBV7-3 and TRBJ2-1 provide the parts outside the CDR3, is GAGVSQTPSNKVTEKGKYVELRCDPISGHTALYWYRQSLGQGPEFLIYFQGTGAADDSGLPNDRFFAVRPEGSVSTLKIQRTERGDSAVYLCASSLDRGVYNEQFFGPGTRLTVL.

The CDR3, as DNA: TGTGCCAGCAGCCCTGTTCAGGGTTTGGGCGAGCAGTACTTC. Translation gives CASSPVQGLGEQYF. The genes are TRBV7-9 and TRBJ2-7, with a weak D call TRBD1 (5 bases). Germline V gives CDR1 SEHNR, CDR2 FQNEAQ (reference sequence). The ends were cut back, 5 bases at V and 6 bases at J, with 17 bases in the middle. The CDR3 is made up of 14 amino acids.

The V call is TRBV18, the J call TRBJ2-2; 8 bases agree with TRBD1. There are 16 residues in the CDR3. After removal of 3 bases from V and 7 bases from J, the junction contained 10 bases not matched to a gene. Germline lookup yields CDR1 KGHSH and CDR2 LQKENI. The chain's CDR3 is CASSPSQGASIGELFF. The CDR3 DNA is TGTGCCAGCTCACCGAGCCAGGGGGCTTCAATCGGGGAGCTGTTTTTT. Complete variable domain (other parts from reference TRBV18 and TRBJ2-2): NAGVMQNPRHLVRRRGQEARLRCSPMKGHSHVYWYRQLPEEGLKFMVYLQKENIIDESGMPKERFSAEFPKEGPSILRIQQVVRGDSAAYFCASSPSQGASIGELFFGEGSRLTVL.